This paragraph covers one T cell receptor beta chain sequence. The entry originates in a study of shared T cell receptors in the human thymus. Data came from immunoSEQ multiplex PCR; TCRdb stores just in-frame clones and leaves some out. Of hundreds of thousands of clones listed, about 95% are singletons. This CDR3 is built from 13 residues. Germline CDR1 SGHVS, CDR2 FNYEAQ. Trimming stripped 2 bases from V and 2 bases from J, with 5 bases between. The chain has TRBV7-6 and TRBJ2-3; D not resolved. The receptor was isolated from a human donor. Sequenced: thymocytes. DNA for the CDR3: TGTGCCAGCAGCTTATTGGTCACAGATACGCAGTATTTT. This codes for CASSLLVTDTQYF.